This TCR beta chain appears in the sequencing data of a study of T cell clusters in autoimmune cytopenias (dated by TCRdb to about 2019). Turning to the overall study: Per sample, TRB sequencing gave a median depth of about 52,000 reads and a median of around 2,400 distinct TRB clonotypes. Peripheral blood TRB and IGH repertoires were sequenced in autoimmune cytopenia patients at active disease and during treatment follow-up, alongside healthy, CLL and autoimmune hepatitis controls. The study aimed to test whether autoimmune cytopenia patients carry a disease-specific immune repertoire signature usable as a blood-based biomarker.

General conclusions and limits of the study: GLIPH results suggested that primary autoimmune cytopenia patients were missing physiological T cell clusters, with over 45 clusters found only in healthy donors compared with fewer than 20 found only in patients. Shifts in the TRB repertoire, including less even repertoires in secondary cytopenia and CLL, were mostly a reflection of lymphoma bias and not of autoimmunity. Almost three-fold more exclusive TRB clusters were observed in healthy donors than in active autoimmune hepatitis patients, consistent with an autoimmunity-wide signature. The T cell clusters were defined in silico only, and their functional role remained to be validated experimentally. The cluster-lack signature was not seen for secondary cytopenia versus CLL, apparently masked by the dominant lymphoma-associated repertoire.

No count is recorded, though its frequency marks this clonotype as medium-sized (0.01 to 0.1%). The antigen it binds to is not known. For each sample, TRB amplification used 200 to 300 ng of peripheral blood genomic DNA, equal to around 34,000 genome equivalents. Multiplex PCR with a touch-down protocol amplified TRB rearrangements, with the TRB-A and TRB-B primer pools combined in a single tube. Illumina adapters and sample indices were attached to the amplicons through two consecutive PCR reactions using Phusion HS II polymerase. Amplicons were gel-purified with the NucleoSpin Gel and PCR Clean-up kit, then quantified by Qubit and quality-checked on an Agilent 2100 Bioanalyzer. Sequencing of the libraries was done on an Illumina MiSeq with paired-end, single-indexed, 600-cycle runs. In the paper's pipeline: MiXCR version 2.1.12, together with the default MiXCR reference library, was used to align and assemble the TRB reads. A clone was defined by each unique CDR3 nucleotide sequence, and the analysis included only productive sequences supported by at least two reads. To assess repertoire diversity, an R script computed alpha-parameterized diversity profiles (alpha 0 to 5), which included the Shannon (alpha 1) and Simpson (alpha 2) indices. The tcR package was used to compute combinatorial TRB VJ usage, and cohorts were compared on this usage by principal component analysis with ade4. GLIPH clustering of TCRbeta CDR3s was carried out on cohort pairs matched by age and read depth, and cluster frequencies were compared by Wilcoxon test. TCRdb reprocessed the reads into one record per CDR3 protein sequence, lacking DNA. The V and J calls come from TCRdb's annotation, not from the publication. The sample table holds roughly 7,000 distinct CDR3 sequences. The ten top clones hold roughly 3.4% of the sample.

The germline V gene (reference sequence) supplies CDR1 LNHDA and CDR2 SQIVND. The CDR3 numbers 14 residues from cysteine through phenylalanine. There is no recorded DNA. Input material: peripheral blood. This receptor was taken from a human donor with an autoimmune cytopenia or autoimmune hepatitis (not recorded which). This chain joins TRBV19 to TRBJ2-5; TCRdb calls TRBD1, which cannot be checked without DNA. The CDR3 has the sequence CASSASRGAGTQYF.